The clone carrying this TCR beta chain was counted a few times. The length of the CDR3 is 14 residues. Germline V gene sequence: CDR1 KGHSY, CDR2 FQNENV. The V and J ends lost 2 bases and 7 bases respectively, with 12 bases between them. The data are from a study of blood T cell repertoires in COVID-19. Looking at the study overall: COVID-19 samples from acute and convalescent phases originated in the United States, Italy and Spain. The analysed material was cDNA or gDNA that came from T cells, B-cell-depleted T cells, or PBMCs.

Authors' methods: Reference gene primer amplification gave estimated nucleated cell counts. The table came from immunoSEQ multiplex PCR; TCRdb's copy has only in-frame clones and leaves some out. The V and J calls and clone size come from that table; D and trimming were worked out from the DNA. The sample shows around 85,000 clones, 90% of them seen only once. The specimen was peripheral blood. V and J are TRBV16 and TRBJ1-5; TRBD1 is a possible D gene (6 bases). The receptor was isolated from a woman aged 80 or older with active or convalescent COVID-19. The chain's CDR3 is CASSQEGDGQPQHF. In DNA, the CDR3 is TGTGCCAGCAGCCAAGAGGGGGACGGACAGCCCCAGCATTTT.